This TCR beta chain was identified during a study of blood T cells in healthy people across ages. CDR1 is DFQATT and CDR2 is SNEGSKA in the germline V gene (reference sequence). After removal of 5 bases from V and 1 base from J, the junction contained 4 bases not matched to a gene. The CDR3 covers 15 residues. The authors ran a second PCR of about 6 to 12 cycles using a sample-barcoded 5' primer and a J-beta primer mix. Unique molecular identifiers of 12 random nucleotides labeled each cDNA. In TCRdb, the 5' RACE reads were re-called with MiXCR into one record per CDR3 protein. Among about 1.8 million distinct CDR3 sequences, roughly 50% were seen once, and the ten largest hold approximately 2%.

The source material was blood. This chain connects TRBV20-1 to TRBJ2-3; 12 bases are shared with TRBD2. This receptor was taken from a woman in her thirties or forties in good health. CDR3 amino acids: CSALAGGKGTDTQYF. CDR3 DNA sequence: TGCAGTGCTCTAGCGGGGGGGAAGGGCACAGATACGCAGTATTTT.